The 19 T cell receptor beta chains reported below all come from one sample, sequenced in a study of early T cells in non-severe SARS-CoV-2 infection. MiXCR, applied by TCRdb to the 5' RACE reads, yields one record per CDR3 protein. The data contain 65,000 to 85,000 distinct CDR3 sequences, about 13% of them singletons. Sequences were obtained from whole blood. These receptors all stem from an adult who was a healthcare worker with PCR-confirmed SARS-CoV-2 infection or an uninfected control (not recorded which).

This chain uses TRBV5-6 with TRBJ2-3, with D maybe TRBD2 (6 bases). V lost 2 bases to trimming and J lost 1 base, with 11 bases between them. The CDR3 spans 15 residues. Per germline, CDR1 SGHDT and CDR2 YYEEEE. In nucleotides, the CDR3 is TGTGCCAGCAGCTTCATCGGGAGTGGCACAGATACGCAGTATTTT. It yields the protein CASSFIGSGTDTQYF.

This rearrangement joins TRBV20-1 to TRBJ2-1, with D maybe TRBD2 (6 bases). Trimming took off 6 bases at V and 4 bases at J, with 13 bases between the two ends. CDR3 length equals 13 residues. CDR1 DFQATT and CDR2 SNEGSKA come from the germline V gene (reference sequence). The CDR3 sequence is CSAPGLRYNEQFF. CDR3 nucleotides: TGCAGTGCCCCGGGACTGAGATACAATGAGCAGTTCTTC.

This clonotype was detected a few times. The chain recombines TRBV5-5 with TRBJ1-6; 10 bases align to TRBD1. Germline V gene sequence: CDR1 SGHKS, CDR2 YYEKEE (reference sequence). The junction had 10 bases not matched to a gene; V was cut back by 5 bases and J by 8 bases. CDR3 length equals 16 residues. The CDR3 DNA follows: TGTGCCAGCAGTTCGCCGGGGACAGGGGCGTATTCACCCCTCCACTTT. This encodes CASSSPGTGAYSPLHF.

This clonotype was found a few times. V is TRBV29-1 and J is TRBJ1-1; TRBD1 aligns across 8 bases. The germline V gene has CDR1 SQVTM and CDR2 ANQGSEA. This CDR3 spans 12 amino acids. V was clipped by 7 bases and J by 1 base; unmatched bases: 2. This chain's CDR3 is CSGGQENTEAFF. The CDR3 region has the DNA TGCAGCGGGGGACAGGAGAACACTGAAGCTTTCTTT.

This chain links TRBV5-1 with TRBJ2-7; the match to TRBD1 covers 7 bases. After removal of 4 bases from V and 0 bases from J, the junction contained 10 bases not matched to a gene. The CDR3 runs 16 residues. CDR1 is SGHRS and CDR2 is YFSETQ in the germline V gene. The CDR3 DNA reads TGCGCCAGCAGCAGGGGGACAGCGATCAGCTCCTACGAGCAGTACTTC. As protein: CASSRGTAISSYEQYF.

This clonotype was seen repeatedly, ten times or more. J is TRBJ2-7 and V is TRBV7-2; D not certain. There are 12 residues in the CDR3. Trimming removed 4 bases at V and 3 bases at J, with 7 bases between. The germline V gene has CDR1 SGHTA and CDR2 FQGNSA. This chain's CDR3 is CASSSDLYEQYF. CDR3 DNA: TGTGCCAGCAGCTCTGACCTCTACGAGCAGTACTTC.

This clonotype was observed a few times. The rearrangement uses TRBV12-3 or TRBV12-4 and TRBJ2-2, with D maybe TRBD1 (5 bases). The CDR3 totals 16 residues. V gave up 5 bases and J gave up 6 bases, with 19 bases separating them. The CDR3 here is CASSTPYGATSGELFF. CDR3 nucleotides: TGTGCCAGCAGTACCCCATATGGGGCGACTTCCGGGGAGCTGTTTTTT.

This clonotype was observed many times. The chain joins TRBV20-1 to TRBJ2-1; no firm D call. The CDR3 loop spans 14 amino acids. V lost 0 bases to trimming and J lost 4 bases, with 10 bases between them. Germline CDR1 reads DFQATT; CDR2 reads SNEGSKA (reference sequence). The CDR3: CSARDWVDYNEQFF. The DNA of the CDR3 is TGCAGTGCTAGAGATTGGGTAGATTACAATGAGCAGTTCTTC.

The CDR3 nucleotides are TGTGCCAGCAGCTTATGGCGGGACTATGGCTACACCTTC. Its protein product is CASSLWRDYGYTF. The genes are TRBV5-5 and TRBJ1-2; D unresolved. There are 13 residues in the CDR3. The V end lost 2 bases, the J end lost 3 bases, and 8 bases lay between the germline ends. The V gene's germline CDR1 is SGHKS and CDR2 YYEKEE (reference sequence).

Only a few counts were recorded for this clonotype. The rearrangement uses TRBV29-1 and TRBJ1-1; the D is unclear. V dropped 8 bases and J dropped 5 bases, with 9 bases sitting between them. Germline values: CDR1 SQVTM, CDR2 ANQGSEA. CDR3 length: 10 residues. The CDR3 reads CSPGGTEAFF. As DNA, the CDR3 is TGCAGCCCCGGTGGGACTGAAGCTTTCTTT.

The rearrangement links TRBV12-3 or TRBV12-4 to TRBJ2-4; TRBD1 or TRBD2 may be the D gene (5 bases each). The ends were cut back, 1 base at V and 1 base at J, with 8 bases in the middle. This CDR3 has 15 residues. The CDR3 nucleotides read TGTGCCAGCAGTTTAGGGGGGTCGGCCAAAAACATTCAGTACTTC. This sequence encodes CASSLGGSAKNIQYF.

This clonotype was seen at least ten times. This sequence joins TRBV4-1 and TRBJ1-3; D is possibly TRBD1 (6 bases). Trimming removed 5 bases from V and 4 bases from J, with 12 bases in between. CDR3 size: 14 residues. CDR1 MGHRA and CDR2 YSYEKL come from the germline V gene. The CDR3 is CASSLQGSGNTIYF. For the CDR3, the DNA is TGCGCCAGCAGCTTACAGGGTTCGGGAAACACCATATATTTT.

This clonotype was observed a handful of times. The chain couples TRBV29-1 to TRBJ1-1; D not certain. CDR3 size: 13 residues. Germline CDR1 is SQVTM and CDR2 is ANQGSEA. Trimming took off 2 bases at V and 3 bases at J, with 10 bases between the two ends. The DNA for the CDR3 is TGCAGCGTTGAATTAGGACTATACACTGAAGCTTTCTTT. As protein: CSVELGLYTEAFF.

In this sample, this clonotype turned up a few times. The rearrangement uses TRBV5-1 and TRBJ2-3; TRBD1 matches at 9 bases. The CDR3 runs 15 residues. The V and J ends lost 3 bases and 0 bases, in that order; junction bases with no gene match: 2. In germline, CDR1 is SGHRS, CDR2 YFSETQ. The CDR3 sequence: CASSYRGLSTDTQYF. CDR3 nucleotides: TGCGCCAGCAGCTACAGGGGGCTCAGCACAGATACGCAGTATTTT.

This clonotype was picked up many times. The rearrangement links TRBV27 to TRBJ1-5; no reliable D call. The CDR3 sequence is 12 residues long. V was clipped by 6 bases and J by 6 bases, with 9 bases between them. The germline V gene encodes CDR1 MNHEY and CDR2 SMNVEV (reference sequence). CDR3 region: CASRTGGQPQHF. CDR3 nucleotides: TGTGCCAGCAGGACGGGTGGTCAGCCCCAGCATTTT.

Ten or more counts support this clonotype. The chain links TRBV27 to TRBJ1-4, with 9 nucleotides matching TRBD1. The CDR3 sequence is 15 residues long. CDR1 is MNHEY and CDR2 is SMNVEV in the germline V gene (reference sequence). The V gene end was trimmed by 6 bases and the J gene end by 7 bases; junction bases not matched to a gene: 9. The CDR3, as DNA: TGTGCCAGCAGCCCCCGCGGGACAGGGTCTGAAAAACTGTTTTTT. It is translated as CASSPRGTGSEKLFF. Based on the CDR3 plus reference TRBV27 and TRBJ1-4, the full variable domain is EAQVTQNPRYLITVTGKKLTVTCSQNMNHEYMSWYRQDPGLGLRQIYYSMNVEVTDKGDVPEGYKVSRKEKRNFPLILESPSPNQTSLYFCASSPRGTGSEKLFFGSGTQLSVL.

The chain recombines TRBV29-1 with TRBJ2-3; the D gene could be TRBD1 or TRBD2 (5 bases each). The V and J ends lost 7 bases and 6 bases respectively, with 17 bases between them. CDR1 and CDR2 from the germline V gene are SQVTM and ANQGSEA. The CDR3 totals 13 residues. The CDR3 nucleotides are TGCAGCGCGGGGCGCGGTCCCATGGATACGCAGTATTTT. This codes for CSAGRGPMDTQYF.

The CDR3 DNA is TGTGCCAGCAGCTTAGCGCGACAGAGGTGGACTAATGAAAAACTGTTTTTT. This sequence encodes CASSLARQRWTNEKLFF. V usage is TRBV7-2 and J usage is TRBJ1-4; possibly TRBD1 for D (5 bases). The CDR3 runs to 17 residues. V dropped 0 bases and J dropped 2 bases, with 13 bases sitting between them. In germline, CDR1 is SGHTA, CDR2 FQGNSA.

The CDR3 DNA follows: TGCAGCGTCGCCGGTGGGGGCACAGATACGCAGTATTTT. Translating it yields CSVAGGGTDTQYF. The chain is built from TRBV29-1 and TRBJ2-3; D remains unclear. This CDR3 contains 13 residues. The V end was cut by 6 bases, the J end by 1 base, with 11 bases between. Germline CDR1 is SQVTM and CDR2 is ANQGSEA.